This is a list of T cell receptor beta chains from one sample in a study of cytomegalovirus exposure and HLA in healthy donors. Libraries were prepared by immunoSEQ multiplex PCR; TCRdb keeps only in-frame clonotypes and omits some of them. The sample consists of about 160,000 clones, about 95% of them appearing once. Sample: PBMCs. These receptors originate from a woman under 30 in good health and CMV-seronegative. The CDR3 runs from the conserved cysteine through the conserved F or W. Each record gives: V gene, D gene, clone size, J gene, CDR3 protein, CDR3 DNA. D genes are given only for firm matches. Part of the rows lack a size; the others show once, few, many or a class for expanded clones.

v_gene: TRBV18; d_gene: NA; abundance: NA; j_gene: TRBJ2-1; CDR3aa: CASSPKGKRHSYNEQFF; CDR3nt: TGTGCCAGCTCACCAAAGGGCAAGCGGCACTCCTACAATGAGCAGTTCTTC
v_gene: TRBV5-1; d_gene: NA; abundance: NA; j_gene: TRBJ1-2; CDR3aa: CASREGQNSGYTF; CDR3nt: TGCGCCAGCAGGGAGGGCCAGAACAGCGGCTACACCTTC
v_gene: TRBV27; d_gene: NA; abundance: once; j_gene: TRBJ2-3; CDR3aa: CASSFFPWGTQTDTQYF; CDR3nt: TGTGCCAGCAGTTTTTTCCCCTGGGGCACCCAAACAGATACGCAGTATTTT
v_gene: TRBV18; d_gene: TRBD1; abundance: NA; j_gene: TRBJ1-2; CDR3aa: CASSPNRQGDGYTF; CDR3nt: TGTGCCAGCTCACCGAATAGACAGGGGGATGGCTACACCTTC
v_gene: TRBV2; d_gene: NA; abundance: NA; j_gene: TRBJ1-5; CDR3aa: CASSPGTYYSNQPQHF; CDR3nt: TGTGCCAGCAGTCCCGGGACATATTATAGCAATCAGCCCCAGCATTTT
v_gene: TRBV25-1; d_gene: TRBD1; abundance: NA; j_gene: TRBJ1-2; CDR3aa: CASSDDRGSGYTF; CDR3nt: TGTGCCAGCAGTGACGACAGGGGATCTGGCTACACCTTC
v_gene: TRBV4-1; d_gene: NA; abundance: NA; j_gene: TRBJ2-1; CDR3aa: CASSRLGGYNEQFF; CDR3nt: TGCGCCAGCAGCCGACTAGGCGGGTACAATGAGCAGTTCTTC
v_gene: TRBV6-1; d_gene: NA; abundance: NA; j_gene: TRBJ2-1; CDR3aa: CASGVTGGDHNEQFF; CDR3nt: TGTGCCAGCGGGGTGACTGGAGGGGACCACAATGAGCAGTTCTTC
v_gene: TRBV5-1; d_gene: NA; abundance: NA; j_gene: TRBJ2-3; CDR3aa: CASSFAGQNTDTQYF; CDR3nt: TGCGCCAGCAGCTTTGCCGGACAGAACACAGATACGCAGTATTTT
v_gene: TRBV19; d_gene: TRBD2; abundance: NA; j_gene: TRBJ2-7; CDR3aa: CASSTASTSGGGTYEQYF; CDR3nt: TGTGCCAGTAGTACGGCGTCGACTAGCGGGGGGGGCACCTACGAGCAGTACTTC
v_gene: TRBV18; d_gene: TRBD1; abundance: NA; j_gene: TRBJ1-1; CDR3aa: CASARDRATEAFF; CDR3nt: TGTGCCAGCGCCAGGGACAGGGCCACTGAAGCTTTCTTT
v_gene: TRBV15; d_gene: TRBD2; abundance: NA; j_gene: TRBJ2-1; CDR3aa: CATSISGGGNNEQFF; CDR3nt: TGTGCCACCAGCATCAGCGGGGGGGGAAACAATGAGCAGTTCTTC
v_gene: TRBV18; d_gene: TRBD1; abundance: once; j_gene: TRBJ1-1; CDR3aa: CASSPGRGRIGDTEAFF; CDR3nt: TGTGCCAGCTCACCTGGCAGGGGGCGAATTGGGGACACTGAAGCTTTCTTT
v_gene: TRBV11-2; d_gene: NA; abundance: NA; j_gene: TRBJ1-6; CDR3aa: CASSPIAGNNSPLHF; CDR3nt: TGTGCCAGCAGCCCCATCGCAGGGAATAATTCACCCCTCCACTTT
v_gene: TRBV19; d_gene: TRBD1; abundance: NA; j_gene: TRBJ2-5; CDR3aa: CAIRIPGQGDWETQYF; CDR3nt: TGTGCCATTCGCATCCCGGGACAGGGGGATTGGGAGACCCAGTACTTC
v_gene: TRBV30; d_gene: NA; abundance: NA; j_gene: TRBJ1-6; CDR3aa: CAWSQGRDSPLHF; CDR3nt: TGTGCCTGGAGTCAGGGGAGGGATTCACCCCTCCACTTT
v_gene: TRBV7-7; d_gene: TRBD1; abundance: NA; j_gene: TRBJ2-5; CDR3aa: CASSRQTGIRETQYF; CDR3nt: TGTGCTAGCAGCCGACAGACAGGGATCAGGGAGACCCAGTACTTC
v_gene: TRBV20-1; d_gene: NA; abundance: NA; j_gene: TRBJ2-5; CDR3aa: CSAKIEGTQYF; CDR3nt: TGCAGTGCTAAAATTGAGGGGACCCAGTACTTC
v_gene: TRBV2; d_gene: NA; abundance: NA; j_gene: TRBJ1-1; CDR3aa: CASSEEGGRRTEAFF; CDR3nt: TGTGCCAGCAGTGAAGAAGGAGGGCGCCGTACTGAAGCTTTCTTT
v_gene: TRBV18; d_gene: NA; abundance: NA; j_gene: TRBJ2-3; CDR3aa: CASSPRRASTDTQYF; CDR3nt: TGTGCCAGCTCACCAAGGAGAGCAAGCACAGATACGCAGTATTTT
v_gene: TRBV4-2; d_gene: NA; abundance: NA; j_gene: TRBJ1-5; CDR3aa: CASSPHNSSNSNQPQHF; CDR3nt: TGTGCCAGCAGCCCGCACAATTCGTCAAATAGCAATCAGCCCCAGCATTTT
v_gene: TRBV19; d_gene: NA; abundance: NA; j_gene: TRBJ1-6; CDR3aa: CASSPQGQSPLHF; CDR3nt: TGTGCCAGTAGTCCGCAGGGGCAGTCACCCCTCCACTTT
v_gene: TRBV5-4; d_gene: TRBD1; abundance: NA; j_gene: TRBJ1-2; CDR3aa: CASSSTGGWYGYTF; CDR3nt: TGTGCCAGCAGCTCCACAGGGGGTTGGTATGGCTACACCTTC
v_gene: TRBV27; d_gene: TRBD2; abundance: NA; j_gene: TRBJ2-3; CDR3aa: CASSLLAGVTDTQYF; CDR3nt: TGTGCCAGCAGTTTACTAGCGGGGGTCACAGATACGCAGTATTTT
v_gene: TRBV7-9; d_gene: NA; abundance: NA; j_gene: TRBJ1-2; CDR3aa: CASSLAGAGYTF; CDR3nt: TGTGCCAGCAGCCTCGCAGGGGCCGGCTACACCTTC
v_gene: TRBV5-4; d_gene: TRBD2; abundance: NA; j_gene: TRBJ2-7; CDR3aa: CASSRPGLESYEQYF; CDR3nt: TGTGCCAGCAGCAGGCCGGGACTAGAAAGTTACGAGCAGTACTTC
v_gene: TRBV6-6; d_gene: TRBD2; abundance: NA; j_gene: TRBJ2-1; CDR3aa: CASSYSQTSGVRQFF; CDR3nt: TGTGCCAGCAGTTACTCACAGACTAGCGGGGTACGGCAGTTCTTC
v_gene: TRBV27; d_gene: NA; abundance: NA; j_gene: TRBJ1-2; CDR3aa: CASSPGSSLPIYGYTF; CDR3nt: TGTGCCAGCAGTCCGGGTTCGTCCCTCCCCATCTATGGCTACACCTTC
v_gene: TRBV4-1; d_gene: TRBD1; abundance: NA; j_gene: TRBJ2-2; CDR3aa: CASSQGYQGANTGELFF; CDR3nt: TGCGCCAGCAGCCAAGGATACCAGGGGGCGAACACCGGGGAGCTGTTTTTT
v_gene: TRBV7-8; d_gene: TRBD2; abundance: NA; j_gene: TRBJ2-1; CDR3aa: CASSFPGLAASEQFF; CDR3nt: TGTGCCAGCAGCTTCCCGGGACTAGCGGCAAGTGAGCAGTTCTTC
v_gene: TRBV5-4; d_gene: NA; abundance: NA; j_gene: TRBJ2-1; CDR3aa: CASSLARSNEQFF; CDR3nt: TGTGCCAGCAGCTTGGCACGGAGCAATGAGCAGTTCTTC
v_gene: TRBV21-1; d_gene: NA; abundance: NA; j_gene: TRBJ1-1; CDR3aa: CASSKGGQEKNTEAFF; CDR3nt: TGTGCCAGCAGCAAAGGAGGACAGGAGAAGAACACTGAAGCTTTCTTT
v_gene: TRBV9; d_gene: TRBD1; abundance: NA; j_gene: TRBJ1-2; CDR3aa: CASSVGWRQGDGYTF; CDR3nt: TGTGCCAGCAGCGTAGGGTGGCGACAGGGTGATGGCTACACCTTC
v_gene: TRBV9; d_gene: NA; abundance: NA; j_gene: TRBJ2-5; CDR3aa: CASSVGPRETQYF; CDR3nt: TGTGCCAGCAGCGTAGGTCCCAGAGAGACCCAGTACTTC
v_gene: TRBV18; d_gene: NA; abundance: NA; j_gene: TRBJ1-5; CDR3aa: CASSPAGNQPQHF; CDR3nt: TGTGCCAGCTCACCCGCGGGGAATCAGCCCCAGCATTTT
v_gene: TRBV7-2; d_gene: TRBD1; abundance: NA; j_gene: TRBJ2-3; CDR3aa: CASSSRQGFTDTQYF; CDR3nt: TGTGCCAGCAGCTCACGACAGGGTTTCACAGATACGCAGTATTTT
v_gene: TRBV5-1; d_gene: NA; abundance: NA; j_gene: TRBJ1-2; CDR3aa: CASSAGSGDKYGYTF; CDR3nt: TGCGCCAGCAGCGCAGGGAGTGGGGACAAATATGGCTACACCTTC
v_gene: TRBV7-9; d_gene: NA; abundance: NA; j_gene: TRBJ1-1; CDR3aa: CASSSTGTMNTEAFF; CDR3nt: TGTGCCAGCAGCTCAACCGGGACAATGAACACTGAAGCTTTCTTT
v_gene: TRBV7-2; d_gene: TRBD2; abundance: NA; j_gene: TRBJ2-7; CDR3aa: CASSLTGTTSYEQYF; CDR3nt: TGTGCCAGCAGCTTGACCGGGACTACCTCCTACGAGCAGTACTTC
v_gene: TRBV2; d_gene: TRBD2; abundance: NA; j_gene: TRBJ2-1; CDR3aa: CATLAGTQFF; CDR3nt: TGTGCCACCTTAGCGGGAACGCAGTTCTTC
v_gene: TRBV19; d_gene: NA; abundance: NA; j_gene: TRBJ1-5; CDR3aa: CASSTVTGQPQHF; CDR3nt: TGTGCCAGTAGTACCGTTACTGGTCAGCCCCAGCATTTT
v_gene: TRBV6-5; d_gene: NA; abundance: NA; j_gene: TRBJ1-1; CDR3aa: CASSYQQGNTEAFF; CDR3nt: TGTGCCAGCAGTTACCAACAGGGGAACACTGAAGCTTTCTTT